Listed below are T cell receptor beta chains from one sample, sequenced in a study of CDR3 diversity in severe acne. MiXCR, run by TCRdb on the PCR reads, gives a single entry per CDR3 protein. The table shows tens of thousands of distinct CDR3 sequences, with 51% occurring only once. Sequenced sample: blood. These receptors came from a male donor in good health, without acne. The CDR3 runs from the conserved cysteine through the conserved F or W. A D gene is named only where the DNA matches it firmly. Size values are once, few and many counts, or a class for expanded clones, and some rows have none.

d_gene	v_gene	j_gene	abundance	CDR3nt	CDR3aa
TRBD2	TRBV20-1	TRBJ2-7	once	TGCAGTGCTCCTCGACTAGCGGGAGGGCCGGGGGAGCAGTACTTC	CSAPRLAGGPGEQYF
.	TRBV19	TRBJ2-1	many	TGTGCCAGTAATAGCGCACCTGGAGGGGATGAGCAGTTCTTC	CASNSAPGGDEQFF
TRBD2	TRBV4-2	TRBJ2-1	many	TGTGCCAGCAGCCCCGACGGTCTAGCGGGGTACAATGAGCAGTTCTTC	CASSPDGLAGYNEQFF
.	TRBV12-3/TRBV12-4	TRBJ2-3	many	TGTGCCAGCAGTCGTAGGGACCTTGGGACAGATACGCAGTATTTT	CASSRRDLGTDTQYF
TRBD2	TRBV7-9	TRBJ2-5	.	TGTGCCAGCAGCCGGGGGGGGGTGGAGACCCAGTACTTC	CASSRGGVETQYF
.	TRBV10-3	TRBJ2-5	few	TGTGCCATCAGTGACCATCCCACGGGTGTAGAGACCCAGTACTTC	CAISDHPTGVETQYF
.	TRBV6-5	TRBJ1-2	.	TGTGCCAGCAGTGCCACTACAGGGAATTACTATGGCTACACCTTC	CASSATTGNYYGYTF
.	TRBV20-1	TRBJ1-5	many	TGCAGTGCTGGCTCGGATGGGGGAGTTCAGCCCCAGCATTTT	CSAGSDGGVQPQHF
TRBD2	TRBV9	TRBJ2-5	few	TGTGCCAGCAGCCCACCGACTAGCGGGAGGGCCCCCCGCGAGACCCAGTACTTC	CASSPPTSGRAPRETQYF
TRBD2	TRBV27	TRBJ2-3	many	TGTGCCAGCAGTTTTCCACCAAGCGGGGGCCCCCGAGATACGCAGTATTTT	CASSFPPSGGPRDTQYF
.	TRBV20-1	TRBJ2-7	.	TGCAGTGCTCCCGCCGGGACTCGCAGGAATCCTTTGGAGCAGTACTTC	CSAPAGTRRNPLEQYF
.	TRBV12-3/TRBV12-4	TRBJ1-3	.	TGTGCCAGCTCAAGAAACACCATATATTTT	CASSRNTIYF
.	TRBV30	TRBJ2-7	many	TGTGCCTGGGAACTGTCCTACGAGCAGTACTTC	CAWELSYEQYF
.	TRBV12-3/TRBV12-4	TRBJ1-1	.	TGTGCCAGCAGGCTATCGGCAGGGGCTGAAGCTTTCTTT	CASRLSAGAEAFF
.	TRBV20-1	TRBJ1-2	.	TGCAGTGCTAGAGATAAACTCCTAGACACCTTC	CSARDKLLDTF
.	TRBV7-7	TRBJ1-5	.	TGTGCCAGCAGCTTAGGTTTCCGGTTCCTACGTTTT	CASSLGFRFLRF
.	TRBV24-1	TRBJ1-5	.	TGTGCCACCACCACTACAGGGTTCAGGCAGCCCCAGCATTTT	CATTTTGFRQPQHF
.	TRBV5-8	TRBJ1-4	many	TGTGCCAGCAGCTTGGGTGGCGCACACTCTAATGAAAAACTGTTTTTT	CASSLGGAHSNEKLFF
.	TRBV20-1	TRBJ1-6	many	TGCAGTGCTAGAGATCCGGTACTGCAGAATTCACCCCTCCACTTT	CSARDPVLQNSPLHF
.	TRBV24-1	TRBJ2-5	many	TGTGCCACCAGTGATCCAGGGGTAGAGACCCAGTACTTC	CATSDPGVETQYF
TRBD1	TRBV12-3/TRBV12-4	TRBJ2-7	few	TGTGCCAGCAGCTGGGGGACAGGCAAGGTCGAGCAGTACTTC	CASSWGTGKVEQYF
TRBD1	TRBV29-1	TRBJ1-2	.	TGCAGCGCCGGTCCCGGGACAGGGGGCTATGGCTACACCTTC	CSAGPGTGGYGYTF
.	TRBV28	TRBJ1-4	.	TGTGCCAGCAGTTTGAGGGGGGCGACTAATGAAAAACTGTTTTTT	CASSLRGATNEKLFF
.	TRBV6-6	TRBJ2-2	.	TGTGCCAGCAGTCAAAAACTCGTGTATGGGGAGCTGTTTTTT	CASSQKLVYGELFF
.	TRBV7-2	TRBJ1-1	.	TGTGCCAGCAGCTTAGTTGGTGGTTTTGAAGCTTTCTTT	CASSLVGGFEAFF
TRBD2	TRBV2	TRBJ2-1	.	TGTGCCAGCAGTGAGGGGGGGGAGAAGTTCTTC	CASSEGGEKFF